The next 30 T cell receptor beta chains were all read from a single sample in a study of regulatory T cells in long-lasting Graves disease. iRepertoire HTBI primers and Arm-PCR of CDR3 regions built TCR beta libraries. MiXCR was run by TCRdb on the multiplex PCR reads, yielding one entry per CDR3 protein. Among hundreds of thousands of distinct CDR3 sequences listed, around 20% were seen once. This sample's time point: persistent/refractory GD, antithyroid drugs over 5 years with positive TRAb. Extracted PBMC RNA gave rise to the TCR library. This specimen was peripheral blood mononuclear cells (PBMCs), taken when the disease was refractory, from a patient treated with antithyroid drugs. The source is a female donor with Graves disease.

J is TRBJ2-7 and V is TRBV24-1, with D possibly being TRBD2 (5 bases). The germline V gene encodes CDR1 KGHDR and CDR2 SFDVKD. Trimming took 7 bases from V and 0 from J, leaving 15 bases between them. This CDR3 has 15 amino acids. CDR3 loop: CATSPSDSRSYEQYF. As DNA, the CDR3 is TGTGCCACCAGCCCCTCGGACTCACGCTCCTACGAGCAGTACTTC.

This clonotype occurred many times. This chain connects TRBV11-2 to TRBJ2-7, with TRBD1 matching over 10 bases. V was pared by 3 bases and J by 6 bases, with 11 bases of the junction left unmatched. Germline V CDR1 and CDR2: SGHAT, FQNNGV. The CDR3 length is 16 residues. The CDR3 region has the DNA TGTGCCAGCAGCTTGGGACAGGGGACCTTAGGGCTCGAGCAGTACTTC. Protein: CASSLGQGTLGLEQYF.

Only a few counts were recorded for this clonotype. This CDR3 reads CAIKGGTGLTGELFF. DNA of the CDR3: TGTGCCATCAAGGGGGGGACAGGGCTGACCGGGGAGCTGTTTTTT. The chain links TRBV10-3 to TRBJ2-2; TRBD1 aligns across 9 bases. Germline CDR1 is ENHRY and CDR2 is SYGVKD. With 7 bases clipped from V and 5 bases from J, the junction kept 8 bases outside the gene matches. The CDR3 runs to 15 residues.

The chain joins TRBV3-1 to TRBJ1-2; 8 bases are shared with TRBD1. CDR3 length equals 15 residues. J gave up 4 bases and V 0 bases, and 4 bases lay outside the gene matches. Germline-derived CDR1 and CDR2 are LGHDT and YNNKEL (reference sequence). CDR3 region: CASSQDWGTGYGYTF. CDR3 bases: TGTGCCAGCAGCCAAGATTGGGGGACAGGCTATGGCTACACCTTC. Variable domain in full (rest from reference TRBV3-1 and TRBJ1-2): DTAVSQTPKYLVTQMGNDKSIKCEQNLGHDTMYWYKQDSKKFLKIMFSYNNKELIINETVPNRFSPKSPDKAHLNLHINSLELGDSAVYFCASSQDWGTGYGYTFGSGTRLTVV.

The V call is TRBV5-4, the J call TRBJ1-2; a possible D gene is TRBD1 (6 bases). V was shortened by 3 bases and J by 4 bases, with 13 bases between the two germline ends. CDR3 length equals 14 residues. Germline-derived CDR1 and CDR2 are SGHNT and YYREEE (reference sequence). The CDR3 DNA reads TGTGCCAGCAGCTATGCGGGGGGCCTCTATGGCTACACCTTC. Amino acid sequence: CASSYAGGLYGYTF.

This clonotype has a handful of counts. This chain uses TRBV7-9 with TRBJ2-5, with D unresolved. Per germline, CDR1 SEHNR and CDR2 FQNEAQ (reference sequence). The ends were cut back, 5 bases at V and 5 bases at J, with 12 bases in the middle. The CDR3 length is 13 residues. CDR3 residues: CASSETFKETQYF. The CDR3 DNA follows: TGTGCCAGCAGCGAAACGTTTAAGGAGACCCAGTACTTC.

This clonotype has a count of ten or more. V usage is TRBV2 and J usage is TRBJ2-7, with 9 nucleotides matching TRBD1. The CDR3 runs 13 residues. V gave up 7 bases and J gave up 4 bases; unmatched junction bases: 5. Germline V lookup: CDR1 SNHLY, CDR2 FYNNEI. The CDR3 DNA is TGTGCCAGCATGAAACAGGGGGCGTACGAGCAGTACTTC. This gives the protein CASMKQGAYEQYF.

This clonotype showed up many times. The rearrangement uses TRBV27 and TRBJ1-2; D is unclear. V lost 2 bases to trimming and J lost 4 bases, with 8 bases between them. The CDR3 extends over 13 amino acids. Per germline, CDR1 MNHEY and CDR2 SMNVEV (reference sequence). The CDR3 DNA follows: TGTGCCAGCAGTTTAGGACGGTTCTATGGCTACACCTTC. It codes for CASSLGRFYGYTF.

This chain joins TRBV7-9 and TRBJ1-3; D ambiguous. The CDR3 is 13 amino acids. V was pared by 5 bases and J by 8 bases, with 13 bases between. The germline CDR1 and CDR2 sequences are SEHNR and FQNEAQ (reference sequence). Here the CDR3 DNA reads TGTGCCAGCAGCGCCATCGGCGAACACACCATATATTTT. It translates to CASSAIGEHTIYF.

This clonotype was recorded at least ten times. The chain links TRBV6-1 to TRBJ2-7, with D unclear. Per germline, CDR1 MNHNS and CDR2 SASEGT. Deletions cut 2 bases from V and 0 bases from J, with 5 bases between. The CDR3 contains 13 residues. The CDR3 nucleotides read TGTGCCAGCAGTGAAAACAACTCCTACGAGCAGTACTTC. Its translation is CASSENNSYEQYF.

This clonotype has at least ten counts. The chain joins TRBV28 to TRBJ2-7; D perhaps matches TRBD2 (7 bases). Trimming removed 8 bases at V and 1 base at J, with 15 bases between. CDR1 MDHEN and CDR2 SYDVKM come from the germline V gene. The CDR3 contains 14 residues. The CDR3 is CASWGGRRSYEQYF. CDR3 in DNA: TGTGCCAGCTGGGGGGGGCGCAGGTCCTACGAGCAGTACTTC.

The chain couples TRBV27 to TRBJ1-5; 9 bases match TRBD1. The germline V gene has CDR1 MNHEY and CDR2 SMNVEV (reference sequence). The CDR3 sequence is 16 residues long. The J segment lost 3 bases and the V segment lost 6 bases, leaving 9 bases of the junction unmatched. The CDR3 nucleotides are TGTGCCAGCAGCGACGCCACAGGGGGCGTCAATCAGCCCCAGCATTTT. It is translated as CASSDATGGVNQPQHF.

In this sample, this clonotype turned up a few times. This likely came from a read error, as a far larger clone is one base away. The chain uses TRBV7-3 and TRBJ2-5; TRBD2 agrees at 7 bases. The CDR3 contains 15 residues. Trimming cost V 4 bases and J 1 base; bases outside gene matches: 6. CDR1 is SGHTA and CDR2 is FQGTGA in the germline V gene. CDR3 amino acids: CASSYTAGPQETQYF. The CDR3 coding sequence is TGTGCCAGCAGCTATACAGCGGGACCCCAAGAGACCCAGTACTTC.

This clonotype came up many times. This chain connects TRBV28 to TRBJ2-7, with D maybe TRBD1 (5 bases). The CDR3 has 13 amino acids. Per the germline V gene, CDR1 is MDHEN and CDR2 is SYDVKM. The ends were cut back, 6 bases at V and 2 bases at J, with 11 bases in the middle. CDR3 nucleotides: TGTGCCAGCAGCCTGACAGATACCTACGAGCAGTACTTC. It encodes CASSLTDTYEQYF.

This chain connects TRBV19 to TRBJ2-7, with D maybe TRBD2 (5 bases). The germline gives CDR1 LNHDA, CDR2 SQIVND (reference sequence). V was pared by 0 bases and J by 0 bases, with 6 bases between. This CDR3 is built from 14 residues. The CDR3 coding sequence is TGTGCCAGTAGTATAGAGAGCGGCTCCTACGAGCAGTACTTC. Protein product: CASSIESGSYEQYF.

CDR3 in amino acids: CASSFSHLTSGPSTDTQYF. For the CDR3, the DNA is TGTGCCAGCAGTTTCTCCCACCTTACTAGCGGGCCGAGCACAGATACGCAGTATTTT. The chain recombines TRBV28 with TRBJ2-3; 9 nucleotides align to TRBD2. V shed 3 bases and J 0 bases; nucleotides not matched to a gene: 13. CDR1 and CDR2 (germline): MDHEN, SYDVKM. The CDR3 contains 19 residues.

This clonotype was observed a handful of times. The chain joins TRBV5-6 to TRBJ2-2; D call uncertain. The germline V gene encodes CDR1 SGHDT and CDR2 YYEEEE. The CDR3 length is 16 residues. V was clipped by 3 bases and J by 0 bases, with 12 bases between them. This CDR3 reads CASSSPWPANTGELFF. In DNA form, the CDR3 reads TGTGCCAGCAGCTCCCCTTGGCCAGCGAACACCGGGGAGCTGTTTTTT.

This chain connects TRBV5-1 to TRBJ2-7; 7 bases align to TRBD1. CDR3 length: 15 residues. CDR1 is SGHRS and CDR2 is YFSETQ in the germline V gene. J gave up 2 bases and V 4 bases, and 9 bases lay outside the gene matches. The DNA of the CDR3 is TGCGCCAGCAGCCAAAGGCAGGGGGACCCCTACGAGCAGTACTTC. Its protein product is CASSQRQGDPYEQYF.

Concerning this clonotype itself: It may be a read error: a sequence one base away is much more abundant. The CDR3 DNA is TGTGCCAGAAGCGTAGGCCAGCGGGGCAACGAGCAGTACTTC. This translates into CARSVGQRGNEQYF. The rearrangement uses TRBV2 and TRBJ2-7; 7 positions match TRBD2. The germline gives CDR1 SNHLY, CDR2 FYNNEI. V gave up 9 bases and J gave up 5 bases; unmatched junction bases: 13. The CDR3 has 14 residues.

This clonotype was recorded many times. CDR3 sequence reads: CATSPLDGGDIQYF. The CDR3 region has the DNA TGTGCCACCAGTCCACTTGACGGTGGGGACATTCAGTACTTC. This chain connects TRBV24-1 to TRBJ2-4; D is unresolved. From germline, CDR1 is KGHDR and CDR2 SFDVKD. The CDR3 length is 14 residues. The V gene lost 6 bases and the J gene lost 8 bases, with 16 bases spanning the gap.

This clonotype was found many times. The DNA of the CDR3 is TGTGCCAGCAGTCCGCCCCAGGGGGAGGGTTCACCCCTCCACTTT. Protein: CASSPPQGEGSPLHF. The chain joins TRBV28 to TRBJ1-6; 7 bases agree with TRBD1. This CDR3 has 15 residues. The J segment lost 9 bases and the V segment lost 5 bases, leaving 10 bases of the junction unmatched. Germline CDR1 reads MDHEN; CDR2 reads SYDVKM.

This clonotype showed up just once. The CDR3 bases are TGCGCCAGCAGCTTGGGAGGGTTCAACAACGAGCAGTACTTC. Translation gives CASSLGGFNNEQYF. The rearrangement joins TRBV5-1 to TRBJ2-7, with a tentative D call TRBD2 (5 bases). V lost 0 bases, J lost 5 bases, and 12 bases lay in between. The germline V gene has CDR1 SGHRS and CDR2 YFSETQ. The CDR3 is 14 residues long.

Many counts were recorded for this clonotype. The J gene is TRBJ1-1, the V gene TRBV12-3 or TRBV12-4; D may be TRBD1 (5 bases). Trimming removed 6 bases from V and 1 base from J, with 18 bases in between. This CDR3 has 16 amino acids. The CDR3: CASRYGTQRGNTEAFF. CDR3 coding DNA: TGTGCCAGCAGGTACGGGACCCAACGGGGGAACACTGAAGCTTTCTTT.

The genes are TRBV29-1 and TRBJ2-2; 8 bases are shared with TRBD1. J gave up 5 bases and V 5 bases, and 1 base lay outside the gene matches. Germline lookup yields CDR1 SQVTM and CDR2 ANQGSEA. The CDR3 has 12 residues. The CDR3 coding sequence is TGCAGCGTTCAGGGGGCGACCGGGGAGCTGTTTTTT. It codes for CSVQGATGELFF.

The chain combines TRBV30 with TRBJ2-5; D is perhaps TRBD1 (8 bases). The CDR3 length is 13 residues. Deletions cut 0 bases from V and 5 bases from J, with 10 bases between. Germline V lookup: CDR1 GTSNPN, CDR2 SVGIG (reference sequence). In nucleotides, the CDR3 is TGTGCCTGGAGTGTACAGGGGGGGGAGACCCAGTACTTC. Translated: CAWSVQGGETQYF.

The chain uses TRBV24-1 and TRBJ2-5; no definite D call. The CDR3 runs 15 residues. Germline V CDR1 and CDR2: KGHDR, SFDVKD. V was clipped by 0 bases and J by 1 base, with 8 bases between them. The CDR3 loop reads CATSDLPNPQETQYF. CDR3 DNA sequence: TGTGCCACCAGTGATTTGCCGAATCCCCAAGAGACCCAGTACTTC.

This clonotype was seen repeatedly, ten times or more. The chain carries TRBV24-1 and TRBJ2-6; no reliable D call. Germline loops: CDR1 KGHDR, CDR2 SFDVKD. Trimming stripped 5 bases from V and 4 bases from J, with 8 bases between. CDR3 size: 14 residues. The CDR3 spells CATSGRLGANVLTF. CDR3 sequence (DNA): TGTGCCACCAGTGGTCGTTTAGGGGCCAACGTCCTGACTTTC.

This clonotype has a count of ten or more. This rearrangement joins TRBV2 to TRBJ1-2; D remains ambiguous. Trimming removed 3 bases from V and 3 bases from J, with 14 bases in between. CDR1 is SNHLY, CDR2 FYNNEI, per germline. The CDR3 has 15 amino acids. In DNA, the CDR3 is TGTGCCAGCAGTGAGCGTTTACGGGCCTACTATGGCTACACCTTC. Translated, it gives CASSERLRAYYGYTF.

The chain is built from TRBV10-3 and TRBJ2-1; 14 bases align to TRBD2. The CDR3 has 19 amino acids. V lost 6 bases to trimming and J lost 5 bases; unmatched junction nucleotides: 15. Looked up from germline, CDR1 is ENHRY and CDR2 is SYGVKD. DNA of the CDR3: TGTGCCATCAGCCCCGGGACTAGCGGGAGCCTTTACAACCACAATGAGCAGTTCTTC. Translated: CAISPGTSGSLYNHNEQFF.

This chain joins TRBV2 and TRBJ2-3; unclear D gene. V was clipped by 7 bases and J by 3 bases, with 11 bases between them. The CDR3 sequence is 13 residues long. Germline CDR1 reads SNHLY; CDR2 reads FYNNEI. The CDR3 spells CASIRALTDTQYF. DNA for the CDR3: TGTGCCAGCATCCGGGCGTTGACAGATACGCAGTATTTT.